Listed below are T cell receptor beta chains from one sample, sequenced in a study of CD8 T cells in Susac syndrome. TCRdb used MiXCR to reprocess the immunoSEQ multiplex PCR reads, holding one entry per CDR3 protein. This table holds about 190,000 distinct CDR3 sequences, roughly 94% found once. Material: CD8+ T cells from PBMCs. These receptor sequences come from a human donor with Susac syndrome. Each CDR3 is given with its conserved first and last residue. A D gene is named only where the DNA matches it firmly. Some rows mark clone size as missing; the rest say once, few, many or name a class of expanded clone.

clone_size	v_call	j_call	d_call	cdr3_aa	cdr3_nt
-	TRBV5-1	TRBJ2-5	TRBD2	CASSWTESAGGPQETQYF	TGCGCCAGCAGCTGGACCGAGTCAGCGGGAGGGCCACAAGAGACCCAGTACTTC
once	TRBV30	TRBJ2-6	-	CAWSRGRTSSGANVLTF	TGTGCCTGGAGCAGGGGACGGACCAGCTCTGGGGCCAACGTCCTGACTTTC
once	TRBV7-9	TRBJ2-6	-	CASSYPGSLGANVLTF	TGTGCCAGCAGCTACCCAGGTTCCCTGGGCGCCAACGTCCTGACTTTC
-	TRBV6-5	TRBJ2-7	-	CASSSRDKSYEQYF	TGTGCCAGCAGTTCCCGGGACAAGAGTTACGAGCAGTACTTC
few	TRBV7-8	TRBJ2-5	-	CASSLAQETQYF	TGTGCCAGCAGCTTAGCGCAAGAGACCCAGTACTTC
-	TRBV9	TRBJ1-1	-	CASSVGGANTEAFF	TGTGCCAGCAGCGTAGGCGGAGCGAACACTGAAGCTTTCTTT
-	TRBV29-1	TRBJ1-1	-	CSVDGRNTEAFF	TGCAGCGTTGACGGTCGGAACACTGAAGCTTTCTTT
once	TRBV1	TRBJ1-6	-	CTSRDQGSGNSPLHF	TGCACCAGCAGGGATCAGGGATCGGGGAATTCACCCCTCCACTTT
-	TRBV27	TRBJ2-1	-	CASSRDFSSYNEQFF	TGTGCCAGCAGTCGTGACTTCAGCTCCTACAATGAGCAGTTCTTC
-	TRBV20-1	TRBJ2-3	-	CSARGETDTQYF	TGCAGTGCTAGGGGGGAGACAGATACGCAGTATTTT
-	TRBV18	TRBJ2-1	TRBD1	CASSPETGYYSSYNEQFF	TGTGCCAGCTCACCAGAGACAGGGTACTATAGCTCCTACAATGAGCAGTTCTTC
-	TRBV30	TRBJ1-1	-	CAWSGTEYTEVFF	TGTGCCTGGAGTGGGACAGAGTACACTGAAGTTTTCTTT
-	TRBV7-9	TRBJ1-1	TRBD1	CASSLDRTGGFF	TGTGCCAGCAGCTTAGATCGGACAGGGGGTTTCTTT